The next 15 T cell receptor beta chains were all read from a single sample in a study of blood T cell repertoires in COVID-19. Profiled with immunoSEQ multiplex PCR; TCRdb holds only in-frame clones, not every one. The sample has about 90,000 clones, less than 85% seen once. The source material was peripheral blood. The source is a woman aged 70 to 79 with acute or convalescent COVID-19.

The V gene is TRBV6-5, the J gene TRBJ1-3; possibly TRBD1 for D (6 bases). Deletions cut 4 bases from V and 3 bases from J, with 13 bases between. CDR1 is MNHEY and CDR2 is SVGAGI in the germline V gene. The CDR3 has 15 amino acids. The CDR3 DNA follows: TGTGCCAGCAGTTCCAGGGGTACCTATGGAAACACCATATATTTT. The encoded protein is CASSSRGTYGNTIYF.

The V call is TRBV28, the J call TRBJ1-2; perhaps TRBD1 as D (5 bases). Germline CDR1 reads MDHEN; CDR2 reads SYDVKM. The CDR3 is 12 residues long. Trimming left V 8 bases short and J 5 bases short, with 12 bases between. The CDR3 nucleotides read TGTGCCAGCTTGGGGCAGGAGTATGGCTACACCTTC. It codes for CASLGQEYGYTF.

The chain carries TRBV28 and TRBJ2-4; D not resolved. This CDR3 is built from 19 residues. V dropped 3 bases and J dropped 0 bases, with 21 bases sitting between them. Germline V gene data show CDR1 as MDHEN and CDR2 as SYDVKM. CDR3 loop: CASSFGLISQKLAKNIQYF. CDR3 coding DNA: TGTGCCAGCAGTTTTGGGCTCATCTCCCAAAAACTAGCCAAAAACATTCAGTACTTC. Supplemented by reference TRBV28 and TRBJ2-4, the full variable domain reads DVKVTQSSRYLVKRTGEKVFLECVQDMDHENMFWYRQDPGLGLRLIYFSYDVKMKEKGDIPEGYSVSREKKERFSLILESASTNQTSMYLCASSFGLISQKLAKNIQYFGAGTRLSVL.

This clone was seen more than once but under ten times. CDR3: CASSSPGTEIPYF. The CDR3 region has the DNA TGTGCCAGCAGTTCCCCCGGGACAGAAATCCCGTACTTC. This chain uses TRBV28 with TRBJ2-7, with TRBD1 matching over 7 bases. The CDR3 is 13 residues long. Trimming at V came to 4 bases and at J to 12 bases, leaving 12 bases not matched to a gene. Germline V gene lookup returns CDR1 MDHEN and CDR2 SYDVKM.

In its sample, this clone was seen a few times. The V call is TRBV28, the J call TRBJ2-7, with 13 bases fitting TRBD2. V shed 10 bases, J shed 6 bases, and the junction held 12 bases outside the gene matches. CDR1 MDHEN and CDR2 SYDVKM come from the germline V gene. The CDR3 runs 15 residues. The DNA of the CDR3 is TGTGCCACCTCCCCTGGACTAGCGGGAGTCAGCGAGCAGTACTTC. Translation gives CATSPGLAGVSEQYF.

CDR3 region: CASSYGDTEAFF. Here the CDR3 DNA reads TGCGCCAGCAGCTACGGGGACACTGAAGCTTTCTTT. V usage is TRBV5-1 and J usage is TRBJ1-1; D uncertain. The CDR3 is 12 residues long. The germline V gene has CDR1 SGHRS and CDR2 YFSETQ. Trimming pared 3 bases from V and 3 bases from J, leaving 6 bases between.

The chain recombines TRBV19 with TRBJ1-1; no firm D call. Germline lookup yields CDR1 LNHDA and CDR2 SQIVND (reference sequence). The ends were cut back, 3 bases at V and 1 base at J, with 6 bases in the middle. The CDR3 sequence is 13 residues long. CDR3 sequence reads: CASSINWNTEAFF. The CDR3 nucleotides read TGTGCCAGTAGTATCAACTGGAACACTGAAGCTTTCTTT.

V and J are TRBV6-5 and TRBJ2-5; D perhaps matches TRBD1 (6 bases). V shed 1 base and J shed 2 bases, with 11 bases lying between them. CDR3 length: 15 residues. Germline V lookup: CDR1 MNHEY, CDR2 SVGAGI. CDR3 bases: TGTGCCAGCAGTTACTTCGGAACAGGGCAAGAGACCCAGTACTTC. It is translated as CASSYFGTGQETQYF.

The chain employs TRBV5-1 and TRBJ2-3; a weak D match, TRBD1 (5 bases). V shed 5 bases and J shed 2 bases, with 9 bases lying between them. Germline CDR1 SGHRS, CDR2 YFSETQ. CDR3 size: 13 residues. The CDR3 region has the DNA TGCGCCAGCAGAAGACAGCTCACAGATACGCAGTATTTT. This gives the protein CASRRQLTDTQYF.

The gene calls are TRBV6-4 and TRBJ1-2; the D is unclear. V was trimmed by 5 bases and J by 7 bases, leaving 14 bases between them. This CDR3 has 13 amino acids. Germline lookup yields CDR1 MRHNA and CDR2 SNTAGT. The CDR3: CASSPLAGSGYTF. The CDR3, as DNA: TGTGCCAGCAGTCCACTGGCGGGGAGTGGCTACACCTTC.

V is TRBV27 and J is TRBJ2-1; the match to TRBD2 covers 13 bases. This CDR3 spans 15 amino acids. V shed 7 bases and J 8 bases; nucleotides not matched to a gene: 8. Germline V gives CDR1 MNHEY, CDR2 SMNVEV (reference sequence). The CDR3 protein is CASTPRGTSGDEQFF. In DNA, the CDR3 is TGTGCCAGCACCCCCCGGGGGACTAGCGGGGATGAGCAGTTCTTC.

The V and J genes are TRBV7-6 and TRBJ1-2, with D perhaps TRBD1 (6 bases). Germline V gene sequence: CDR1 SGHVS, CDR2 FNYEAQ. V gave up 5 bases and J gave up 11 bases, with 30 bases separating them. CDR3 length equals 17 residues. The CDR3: CASSPQTRGAIPLRYTF. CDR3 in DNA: TGTGCCAGCAGCCCCCAAACCCGGGGGGCGATACCCCTTAGGTACACCTTC.

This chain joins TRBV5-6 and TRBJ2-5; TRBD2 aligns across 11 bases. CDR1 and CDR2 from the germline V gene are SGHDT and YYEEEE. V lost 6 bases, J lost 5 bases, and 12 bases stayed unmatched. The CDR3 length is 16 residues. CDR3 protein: CASNSLAGGLRETQYF. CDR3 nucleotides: TGTGCCAGCAATTCTCTAGCGGGGGGCCTCCGGGAGACCCAGTACTTC.

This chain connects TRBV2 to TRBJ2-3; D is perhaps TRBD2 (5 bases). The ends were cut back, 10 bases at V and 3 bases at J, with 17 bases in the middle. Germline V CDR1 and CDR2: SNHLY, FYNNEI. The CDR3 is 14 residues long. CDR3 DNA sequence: TGTGCCACCCATCAGTGGGAGAGAACAGATACGCAGTATTTT. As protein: CATHQWERTDTQYF.

CDR3 region: CASSIQGPYTGELFF. The CDR3, as DNA: TGTGCCAGTAGTATACAGGGGCCTTACACCGGGGAGCTGTTTTTT. The chain has TRBV19 and TRBJ2-2; TRBD1 is a possible D gene (6 bases). The germline gives CDR1 LNHDA, CDR2 SQIVND (reference sequence). V lost 2 bases and J 3 bases, leaving 10 bases between the germline ends. The CDR3 loop spans 15 amino acids. The full variable domain, with the rest looked up from reference TRBV19 and TRBJ2-2, is DGGITQSPKYLFRKEGQNVTLSCEQNLNHDAMYWYRQDPGQGLRLIYYSQIVNDFQKGDIAEGYSVSREKKESFPLTVTSAQKNPTAFYLCASSIQGPYTGELFFGEGSRLTVL.